The present T cell receptor beta chain was sequenced within a study of blood T cell repertoires in COVID-19. Study-wide background: T cells, B-cell-depleted T cells, or PBMCs provided the cDNA or gDNA that served as material.

Trimming pared 4 bases from V and 2 bases from J, leaving 13 bases between. The CDR3 has 15 amino acids. Germline V CDR1 and CDR2: LGHDT, YNNKEL (reference sequence). In the authors' workflow: Amplifying reference gene primers gave estimates of nucleated cell counts. Measured with immunoSEQ multiplex PCR; TCRdb has only the in-frame clones, and not every one. D and trimming were read from the DNA, whereas the V and J calls and clone size are those reported in that table. Of a few hundred thousand clones listed, approximately 91% are singletons. The genes are TRBV3-1 (or the pseudogene TRBV3-2) and TRBJ2-3; unclear D gene. The material sequenced was peripheral blood. The receptor's source is a woman aged 35 to 49 who had recovered from COVID-19. DNA for the CDR3: TGTGCCAGCAGCCCGTACCTTGCGGACACAGATACGCAGTATTTT. This encodes CASSPYLADTDTQYF.